This T cell receptor (beta chain) was found in a study of human T cells and chemical hapten exposure. Study-level information: Small discrepancies in pooled library volume mainly accounted for the varying TCR yields per sample.

Authors' methods: From 23,224 to 690,600 TCRs were found per sample, with a median of 95,638. Each CDR3 protein is one row after TCRdb ran MiXCR on the RACE reads. TCRdb, rather than the study authors, made the V and J calls. The sample carries around 31,000 distinct CDR3 sequences, about 7.7% recorded once. This clonotype showed up many times. Time point of the sample: healthy volunteer bleed at 2 weeks. Extraction yielded total RNA from whole blood (unfractionated). This CDR3 has 13 residues. Between the trimmed V and J ends, which lost 3 bases and 8 bases, there was a span of 13 bases. The sequencing sample was made of whole blood. The TCR originated in a human donor in good health. Some clones in this sample may be carry-over from other donors' samples. The rearrangement uses TRBV12-3 or TRBV12-4 and TRBJ1-1; a weak D match, TRBD1 (5 bases). The CDR3 protein is CASSFHRGEEAFF. As DNA, the CDR3 is TGTGCCAGCAGTTTTCATCGAGGGGAAGAAGCTTTCTTT.